This T cell receptor beta chain was captured in a study of long-term antiretroviral therapy in people with HIV (dated 2022 in TCRdb). For context, the study as a whole: The earliest samples were collected roughly a decade before the 2015 WHO recommendation for immediate ART, at a time when ART was usually postponed until CD4 counts fell. This retrospective serial study examined whether starting ART and sustained HIV suppression were associated with changes in the composition and diversity of the TRB repertoire in peripheral blood. A total of around 190 cryopreserved PBMC samples came from 25 to 35 adults with confirmed HIV infection and were collected serially over a mean of approximately 6 years (range 1-12). Of the 30 participants with HIV, ten to eleven were female. No cross-contamination during QIAcube processing was shown when test extractions of a monoclonal T-cell line were performed alongside about 30 polyclonal samples. Broad study findings and their caveats: A significant increase in TRB diversity was found to be associated with ART initiation, although TRB diversity was observed to remain significantly below that of transplant donor controls even after long-term ART. The repertoire was dominated across all time points by expanded TRB clones identified before ART initiation, although this dominance was seen to fluctuate and to decrease in many PLHIV after ART. The samples span the years 2004 to 2017, and the ART regimens used may be less effective than current regimens. Inferences about post-ART repertoire changes were limited because no data were available on ART adherence, viral resistance or therapy changes. Unsorted PBMC were profiled instead of sorted CD4+ and CD8+ T cells because pre-ART samples had limited cell numbers. Owing to limited PBMC availability, only the TCR beta chain was sequenced, without alpha chain pairing. Compared with controls, HIV repertoires had narrower CDR3 length ranges, and the network structure pointed to an antigen-experienced repertoire that shifted only slightly toward naive after ART.

Remarks on this clone: Its antigen target is currently unknown. Within one base of it there is no much larger clone, and no base qualities were kept.

The immunoSEQ hsTCRB v3.0 assay was used at survey level resolution to sequence the TRB variable region. TRB sequencing targeted a depth of about 35,000-55,000 T-cell genomes per sample. An Illumina MiSeq with a v3 150-cycle kit was used to sequence the pooled TRB libraries. The authors processed their data as follows. Repertoire analysis ran in R within a reproducible Nextflow workflow covering QC, data transformation and analysis. Custom analyses were implemented in LymphoSeq2, an R package for AIRR-Seq data exploration. Four samples that produced fewer than 5000 total TRB sequences were removed, so some 190 HIV repertoires were analyzed. Among the approximately 190 HIV repertoires that were kept, around 60 were collected before ART initiation and more than 120 were collected after ART initiation. Each repertoire was downsampled to 5000 TRB nucleotide sequences, and summary statistics were averaged across 100 downsampling iterations. The analysis kept only TRB sequences whose CDR3 regions were at least seven amino acids long. Diversity was measured with a Shannon entropy-derived clonality score and the Gini coefficient. In the repertoire networks, any two of the top 5000 CDR3 amino acid sequences were connected whenever the two sequences differed by an edit distance of one. For TRB CDR3 amino acid sequences, GLIPH2 was used to predict antigen specificity groups and MHC restriction. To flag known CMV, EBV, HIV or tissue antigen associations, CDR3 amino acid sequences were matched against VDJdb and McPAS-TCR. Pre-ART, post-ART and control groups were compared with Wilcoxon signed-rank tests and Holm-Bonferroni correction. TCRdb's version of the immuneACCESS table is confined to in-frame rearrangements and falls short of the full clone set. An unresolved V gene accounts for under half of the shortfall where checked; the remainder is of unknown origin. D and trimming were read from the DNA, whereas the V and J calls and clone size are those reported in that table. This sample is represented by 20,000 to 30,000 clones; 70% to 90% of them were singletons. The ten top clones hold 5% to 6.5% of the sample.

V and J lose 4 bases and 2 bases, and a span of 2 bases separates them. From a lookup of the germline V gene, CDR1 and CDR2 are SNHLY and FYNNEI. From the cysteine up to the phenylalanine, the CDR3 has a length of 11 residues. Left in the record is the CDR3 DNA by itself, 33 bases read in frame from the first base. Inclusion was restricted to participants for whom at least one PBMC sample before ART initiation and at least two post-ART samples were available. Treatment was received in the United States of America by all participants with HIV. Before DNA extraction, cryopreserved samples containing 1-10 million PBMC were thawed and washed. At the time of the earliest PBMC sample for each participant with HIV, ages ranged from roughly 23 to 60 years. Per participant, PBMC samples came from 1-4 timepoints prior to ART initiation and 2-8 timepoints following ART initiation, for a median of 7 samples. For every participant, serial HIV viral load, CD4+ T-cell count, ART history and demographic data were obtained. Genomic DNA was extracted from unsorted PBMC with a Qiagen kit on a QIAcube, with processing performed in batches of 12 samples.

This TCR was recovered from a man younger than 40 with HIV. Sample: unsorted PBMCs, taken about 4.3 years after starting antiretroviral therapy. Rearrangement joined TRBV2 to TRBJ1-2; confidence is insufficient to name the D gene. In nucleotides, the sequence is TGTGCCAGCAGTGGGAACTATGGCTACACCTTC. Protein translation: CASSGNYGYTF.